The 24 T cell receptor beta chains below come from one sample, sequenced in a study of graft-versus-host responses after intestinal transplantation. Graft specimens yielded both intraepithelial and lamina propria lymphocytes. Assay: immunoSEQ multiplex PCR; the TCRdb copy retains only in-frame clones and omits some. Of about 37,000 clones listed, approximately 90% are singletons. The specimen comprised ileum tissue, sampled around seven months after intestinal transplant. These TCRs come from a human patient who received an intestinal transplant, so some T cells may come from the graft donor.

The chain employs TRBV10-2 and TRBJ1-6; 7 bases are shared with TRBD1. Losses at the gene ends were 7 bases for V and 9 bases for J; bases not matched to a gene: 6. The CDR3 contains 13 residues. Germline CDR1 is WSHSY and CDR2 is SAAADI. The DNA of the CDR3 is TGCGCCAGCATAGACAGGGCGGGTTCACCCCTCCACTTT. Translating it yields CASIDRAGSPLHF.

This clone was counted a single time. The rearrangement uses TRBV18 and TRBJ2-7, with 13 bases that match TRBD2. Looked up from germline, CDR1 is KGHSH and CDR2 is LQKENI. With 6 bases clipped from V and 3 bases from J, the junction kept 5 bases outside the gene matches. The length of the CDR3 is 15 residues. The CDR3 protein is CASSLGLAGVYEQYF. In nucleotides, the CDR3 is TGTGCCAGCTCCCTTGGACTAGCGGGGGTCTACGAGCAGTACTTC.

The rearrangement joins TRBV5-1 to TRBJ2-5; 11 nucleotides line up with TRBD2. The CDR3 runs 15 residues. Germline lookup yields CDR1 SGHRS and CDR2 YFSETQ. With V trimmed by 4 bases and J by 2 bases, 4 bases remained unmatched. CDR3 amino acids: CASSKGLAVQETQYF. In DNA, the CDR3 is TGCGCCAGCAGCAAGGGACTAGCGGTTCAAGAGACCCAGTACTTC.

This clone was picked up a small number of times. J is TRBJ2-5 and V is TRBV11-1, with D perhaps TRBD1 (6 bases). V was pared by 5 bases and J by 2 bases, with 9 bases between. CDR1 and CDR2 (germline): SGHAT, FQDESV (reference sequence). The CDR3 is 13 residues long. The CDR3: CASSTDRQETQYF. The CDR3 coding sequence is TGTGCCAGCAGCACAGACAGGCAAGAGACCCAGTACTTC.

The chain combines TRBV4-2 with TRBJ2-1; 10 bases align to TRBD2. CDR3 length equals 16 residues. From germline, CDR1 is LGHNA and CDR2 YNFKEQ. Losses at the gene ends were 6 bases for V and 5 bases for J; bases not matched to a gene: 10. The CDR3 is CASRLNSGGFNNEQFF. The DNA for the CDR3 is TGTGCCAGCAGACTCAATAGCGGGGGGTTCAACAATGAGCAGTTCTTC.

This sequence joins TRBV2 and TRBJ2-5; D possibly uses TRBD1 or TRBD2 (5 bases each). Germline values: CDR1 SNHLY, CDR2 FYNNEI. Deletions cut 2 bases from V and 5 bases from J, with 15 bases between. This CDR3 spans 15 amino acids. The CDR3 sequence is CASSEWGTPPETQYF. The CDR3 nucleotides are TGTGCCAGCAGTGAATGGGGGACGCCTCCGGAGACCCAGTACTTC.

The chain is built from TRBV5-1 and TRBJ2-1; D not resolved. Trimming took off 5 bases at V and 0 bases at J, with 6 bases between the two ends. The CDR3 has 13 residues. Germline lookup yields CDR1 SGHRS and CDR2 YFSETQ. CDR3: CASSWSSYNEQFF. The CDR3 coding sequence is TGCGCCAGCAGTTGGAGCTCCTACAATGAGCAGTTCTTC. Filled out from reference TRBV5-1 and TRBJ2-1, the complete variable domain reads KAGVTQTPRYLIKTRGQQVTLSCSPISGHRSVSWYQQTPGQGLQFLFEYFSETQRNKGNFPGRFSGRQFSNSRSEMNVSTLELGDSALYLCASSWSSYNEQFFGPGTRLTVL.

V is TRBV5-1 and J is TRBJ1-1; 9 nucleotides line up with TRBD1. Germline V gene sequence: CDR1 SGHRS, CDR2 YFSETQ. V was pared by 4 bases and J by 1 base, with 11 bases of the junction left unmatched. CDR3 size: 17 residues. Written as DNA, the CDR3 is TGCGCCAGCAGCCTAACAGGGGGCCAAATTCCGAACACTGAAGCTTTCTTT. It codes for CASSLTGGQIPNTEAFF.

This clone has more than one count but fewer than ten. The chain uses TRBV6-5 and TRBJ2-2, with TRBD1 identical over 7 bases. The CDR3 runs 15 residues. V shed 4 bases and J 4 bases; nucleotides not matched to a gene: 6. CDR1 is MNHEY and CDR2 is SVGAGI in the germline V gene. The DNA of the CDR3 is TGTGCCAGCAGTTCCCGGGGACAGCCCACCGGGGAGCTGTTTTTT. Translating it yields CASSSRGQPTGELFF.

As DNA, the CDR3 is TGTGCCAGCAAGAAGGCCTTCTACGAGCAGTACTTC. Its translation is CASKKAFYEQYF. V and J are TRBV2 and TRBJ2-7; no clear D. V lost 7 bases, J lost 3 bases, and 10 bases lay in between. The CDR3 has 12 amino acids. CDR1 and CDR2 (germline): SNHLY, FYNNEI.

In this sample, this clone turned up a few times. This chain's CDR3 is CARGRDIREQYF. The CDR3 DNA follows: TGTGCCAGGGGCAGGGACATACGCGAGCAGTACTTC. J is TRBJ2-7 and V is TRBV25-1; maybe TRBD1 (6 bases). From germline, CDR1 is MGHDK and CDR2 SYGVNS. V lost 9 bases and J 6 bases, leaving 15 bases between the germline ends. This CDR3 is 12 amino acids long.

The chain carries TRBV27 and TRBJ2-1; the match to TRBD2 covers 7 bases. The CDR3 extends over 14 amino acids. The germline V gene has CDR1 MNHEY and CDR2 SMNVEV (reference sequence). The ends lost 1 base at V and 10 bases at J; junction bases unmatched: 7. CDR3 sequence reads: CASSLYGAGWEQFF. Here the CDR3 DNA reads TGTGCCAGCAGTTTATACGGAGCGGGATGGGAGCAGTTCTTC.

The CDR3 region is CASSRTSAGEQFF. For the CDR3, the DNA is TGTGCCAGTAGTCGGACTAGCGCCGGTGAGCAGTTCTTC. The chain combines TRBV19 with TRBJ2-1; 9 bases match TRBD2. V was pared by 5 bases and J by 9 bases, with 5 bases of the junction left unmatched. This CDR3 is built from 13 residues. Germline V gene lookup returns CDR1 LNHDA and CDR2 SQIVND (reference sequence). The full variable domain, in which reference TRBV19 and TRBJ2-1 provide the parts outside the CDR3, is DGGITQSPKYLFRKEGQNVTLSCEQNLNHDAMYWYRQDPGQGLRLIYYSQIVNDFQKGDIAEGYSVSREKKESFPLTVTSAQKNPTAFYLCASSRTSAGEQFFGPGTRLTVL.

V gene TRBV7-2 combines with J gene TRBJ2-7; weak D call: TRBD2 (5 bases). The V end lost 0 bases, the J end lost 7 bases, and 13 bases lay between the germline ends. Per germline, CDR1 SGHTA and CDR2 FQGNSA. This CDR3 is built from 14 residues. The CDR3 loop reads CASSLARRAREQYF. The CDR3 DNA sequence: TGTGCCAGCAGCTTAGCGAGGCGGGCGCGGGAGCAGTACTTC.

The gene calls are TRBV4-2 and TRBJ2-2; D unresolved. Trimming cost V 0 bases and J 1 base, with 3 bases left between them. Germline CDR1 is LGHNA and CDR2 is YNFKEQ. CDR3 length: 14 amino acids. CDR3 nucleotide sequence: TGTGCCAGCAGCCAAGATCAGAACACCGGGGAGCTGTTTTTT. This sequence encodes CASSQDQNTGELFF.

The chain recombines TRBV28 with TRBJ2-7; TRBD1 might be the D (6 bases). The CDR3 has 13 amino acids. Germline CDR1 reads MDHEN; CDR2 reads SYDVKM. Trimming stripped 10 bases from V and 1 base from J, with 14 bases between. The CDR3 nucleotides are TGTGCCACCGAAAACAGGGTGTCCTACGAGCAGTACTTC. Its protein is CATENRVSYEQYF.

The V gene is TRBV20-1, the J gene TRBJ2-7, with D possibly TRBD2 on 5 matching bases. CDR3 length: 11 amino acids. Trimming stripped 7 bases from V and 4 bases from J, with 11 bases between. CDR1 is DFQATT, CDR2 SNEGSKA, per germline (reference sequence). CDR3 nucleotides: TGCAGTGTTAACGGGGAATACGAGCAGTACTTC. Its translation: CSVNGEYEQYF.

The chain is built from TRBV27 and TRBJ1-1; D may be TRBD1 (6 bases). V lost 4 bases to trimming and J lost 1 base, with 10 bases between them. Germline-derived CDR1 and CDR2 are MNHEY and SMNVEV (reference sequence). CDR3 size: 14 residues. The CDR3 DNA is TGTGCCAGCAGTTCGCCGGGACAGAACACTGAAGCTTTCTTT. It specifies CASSSPGQNTEAFF.

This clone has just one count. The V call is TRBV28, the J call TRBJ1-2, with TRBD1 matching 8 bases. The ends lost 10 bases at V and 7 bases at J; junction bases unmatched: 5. In germline, CDR1 is MDHEN, CDR2 SYDVKM. The CDR3 loop spans 11 amino acids. CDR3 nucleotide sequence: TGTGCCACCAGGACAGGGAGTGGCTACACCTTC. Translation gives CATRTGSGYTF.

The chain is built from TRBV5-4 and TRBJ1-2; D is possibly TRBD1 (5 bases). Germline CDR1 is SGHNT and CDR2 is YYREEE (reference sequence). The CDR3 has 15 amino acids. Trimming took 0 bases from V and 2 from J, leaving 11 bases between them. CDR3 in amino acids: CASSLVGEKNYGYTF. The CDR3 DNA follows: TGTGCCAGCAGCTTGGTAGGGGAGAAGAACTATGGCTACACCTTC.

By sample share, this clone is medium-sized. The chain recombines TRBV18 with TRBJ2-7, with TRBD1 identical over 7 bases. Germline V gene sequence: CDR1 KGHSH, CDR2 LQKENI. The CDR3 extends over 14 amino acids. The ends lost 4 bases at V and 1 base at J; junction bases unmatched: 4. CDR3 sequence: CASSRQGSSYEQYF. The CDR3 DNA sequence: TGTGCCAGCTCACGACAGGGTTCATCCTACGAGCAGTACTTC.

This clone was observed once. The chain joins TRBV11-2 to TRBJ2-7; 8 bases map to TRBD2. V lost 5 bases and J lost 2; bases outside the gene matches: 14. This CDR3 has 17 residues. Germline-derived CDR1 and CDR2 are SGHAT and FQNNGV. The CDR3, as DNA: TGTGCCAGCAGCCCCCAGTGGGCTAGCGGGTCCGCCTACGAGCAGTACTTC. It encodes CASSPQWASGSAYEQYF. Combining the CDR3 with reference TRBV11-2 and TRBJ2-7 gives the whole variable domain EAGVAQSPRYKIIEKRQSVAFWCNPISGHATLYWYQQILGQGPKLLIQFQNNGVVDDSQLPKDRFSAERLKGVDSTLKIQPAKLEDSAVYLCASSPQWASGSAYEQYFGPGTRLTVT.

J is TRBJ2-3 and V is TRBV2, with 7 bases identical to TRBD2. The germline V gene has CDR1 SNHLY and CDR2 FYNNEI. The CDR3 spans 17 residues. V lost 0 bases to trimming and J lost 0 bases; unmatched junction nucleotides: 6. The CDR3 region is CASSEAASGTSTDTQYF. In DNA form, the CDR3 reads TGTGCCAGCAGTGAAGCGGCTAGCGGAACTAGCACAGATACGCAGTATTTT.

The chain carries TRBV2 and TRBJ2-3; unclear D gene. The length of the CDR3 is 15 residues. Trimming took off 1 base at V and 2 bases at J, with 10 bases between the two ends. Germline V lookup: CDR1 SNHLY, CDR2 FYNNEI. The CDR3 DNA is TGTGCCAGCAGTGAAGATGGGGTGTCCACAGATACGCAGTATTTT. It is translated as CASSEDGVSTDTQYF.